The text below deals with one TCR beta chain. These data belong to a study of T cell changes during pregnancy in multiple sclerosis. Clones were sequenced by immunoSEQ multiplex PCR, and TCRdb holds only the in-frame ones, with some missing. The sample contains around 30,000 clones, around nine tenths of which appear only once. CDR1 and CDR2 (germline): SQVTM, ANQGSEA. The CDR3 sequence is 12 residues long. V lost 6 bases and J lost 1; bases outside the gene matches: 2. Sequenced material: CD8+ T cells from peripheral blood mononuclear cells, taken in the second trimester of pregnancy. This clonotype was sampled from a female donor with multiple sclerosis, enrolled in a pregnancy study. The chain recombines TRBV29-1 with TRBJ1-1; 7 nucleotides match TRBD1. The CDR3 coding sequence is TGCAGCGTCCGGACAGGGAACACTGAAGCTTTCTTT. It is translated as CSVRTGNTEAFF.